Listed here are 2 T cell receptor beta chains from one sample, sequenced in a study of blood T cell repertoires in COVID-19. Repertoires were generated with immunoSEQ multiplex PCR, while TCRdb's copy carries only in-frame clones and drops some. Here the sample spans 200,000 or so clones, 79% being singletons. Sequenced material: peripheral blood. Receptor source: a man aged 60 to 75 with active or convalescent COVID-19.

Details on this clone: A much larger clone is a single base away; this may be a read error. This chain links TRBV7-2 with TRBJ2-3; no reliable D call. The germline V gene encodes CDR1 SGHTA and CDR2 FQGNSA. This CDR3 is 11 amino acids long. Trimming shortened V by 5 bases and J by 3 bases, and 3 bases separated the two germline ends. The CDR3 region has the DNA TGTGCCAGCAGCCCAACAGATACGCAGTATTTT. Translated, it gives CASSPTDTQYF.

This clone was counted a single time. V usage is TRBV2 and J usage is TRBJ2-1; possible D gene TRBD2, 6 bases. The CDR3 loop spans 14 amino acids. Trimming took 1 base from V and 10 from J, leaving 14 bases between them. CDR1 and CDR2 from the germline V gene are SNHLY and FYNNEI. CDR3 in DNA: TGTGCCAGCAGTGAAGAAGTGGGGACTCGGGAGCAGTTCTTC. Amino acid sequence: CASSEEVGTREQFF. The full variable domain, completed using reference TRBV2 and TRBJ2-1, is EPEVTQTPSHQVTQMGQEVILRCVPISNHLYFYWYRQILGQKVEFLVSFYNNEISEKSEIFDDQFSVERPDGSNFTLKIRSTKLEDSAMYFCASSEEVGTREQFFGPGTRLTVL.